These T cell receptor beta chains were read from a single sample in a study of blood T cell repertoires in COVID-19. Only in-frame clones appear in the TCRdb table, and some are missing; sequencing was by immunoSEQ multiplex PCR. This table holds roughly 160,000 clones, around 87% found once. Sequencing input: peripheral blood. The receptors derive from a man aged 55 to 70 with COVID-19, enrolled during active disease. Each CDR3 is given with its conserved first and last residue. D genes are given only for firm matches. A row's size may be missing; if present it is once, few, many or a size class.

.	TRBJ1-1	.	TRBV9	CASSLQGGQNTEAFF	TGTGCCAGCAGCCTCCAGGGTGGGCAGAACACTGAAGCTTTCTTT
TRBD1	TRBJ2-2	.	TRBV30	CAWSQRGRQGGSNTGELFF	TGTGCCTGGAGCCAACGGGGTCGACAGGGCGGTTCTAACACCGGGGAGCTGTTTTTT
TRBD1	TRBJ1-4	.	TRBV6-5	CASGDRDNEKLFF	TGTGCCAGCGGGGACAGGGATAATGAAAAACTGTTTTTT
TRBD1	TRBJ1-1	.	TRBV6-4	CASKGQGATEAFF	TGTGCCAGCAAGGGACAGGGGGCCACTGAAGCTTTCTTT
.	TRBJ1-1	.	TRBV19	CASSRGSYEGEAFF	TGTGCCAGTAGTAGAGGGTCGTACGAGGGTGAAGCTTTCTTT
.	TRBJ1-3	.	TRBV6-1	CASSEPGQTGPGNTIYF	TGTGCCAGCAGTGAACCGGGACAAACTGGGCCTGGAAACACCATATATTTT
TRBD1	TRBJ1-4	.	TRBV7-8	CASSPRDRGREKLFF	TGTGCCAGCAGCCCGCGGGACAGGGGGCGGGAAAAACTGTTTTTT
.	TRBJ2-5	.	TRBV7-3	CASSYSSEETQYF	TGTGCCAGCAGCTACTCTAGCGAAGAGACCCAGTACTTC
TRBD1	TRBJ2-4	.	TRBV29-1	CSASGQGKNIQYF	TGCAGCGCCTCGGGACAGGGTAAAAACATTCAGTACTTC
.	TRBJ1-2	few	TRBV7-9	CASSTTPNYGYTF	TGTGCCAGCAGCACAACACCGAACTATGGCTACACCTTC
TRBD2	TRBJ2-5	.	TRBV6-1	CASSEASVGLAAETQYF	TGTGCCAGCAGTGAAGCATCGGTAGGGCTAGCGGCGGAGACCCAGTACTTC
TRBD1	TRBJ1-1	.	TRBV3-1/TRBV3-2	CASSLSTGMNTEAFF	TGTGCCAGCAGCCTCTCGACAGGGATGAACACTGAAGCTTTCTTT
.	TRBJ1-5	.	TRBV7-9	CASSSTPGLSNQPQHF	TGTGCCAGCAGCTCCACGCCAGGGTTGAGCAATCAGCCCCAGCATTTT
TRBD1	TRBJ2-7	.	TRBV7-2	CASSLSAPRTGGSGEQYF	TGTGCCAGCAGCTTATCTGCCCCGCGGACAGGAGGTTCGGGCGAGCAGTACTTC
.	TRBJ2-3	.	TRBV6-5	CASTSRDLGVDTQYF	TGTGCCAGCACCTCTCGGGATCTCGGGGTAGATACGCAGTATTTT
TRBD1	TRBJ1-5	few	TRBV28	CASNLRDRLNQPQHF	TGTGCCAGCAATCTCCGGGACAGGTTAAATCAGCCCCAGCATTTT
.	TRBJ1-4	.	TRBV5-1	CASSSTGAGLSNEKLFF	TGCGCCAGCAGCTCGACAGGAGCAGGGCTTTCTAATGAAAAACTGTTTTTT
.	TRBJ2-3	.	TRBV5-1	CASSLWGLTDTQYF	TGCGCCAGCAGCTTGTGGGGGCTGACAGATACGCAGTATTTT
.	TRBJ1-5	.	TRBV2	CASSLAGNQPQHF	TGTGCCAGCAGCCTCGCAGGGAACCAGCCCCAGCATTTT
.	TRBJ2-3	.	TRBV7-2	CASSPFVDTQYF	TGTGCCAGCAGCCCCTTTGTAGATACGCAGTATTTT
TRBD1	TRBJ2-7	.	TRBV5-6	CASSLEVGRQGYEQYF	TGTGCCAGCAGCTTGGAGGTTGGAAGACAGGGGTACGAGCAGTACTTC
.	TRBJ2-2	.	TRBV6-2/TRBV6-3	CASSTKSNTGELFF	TGTGCCAGCAGTACTAAATCGAACACCGGGGAGCTGTTTTTT
.	TRBJ1-3	.	TRBV28	CASRLPQGRNTIYF	TGTGCCAGCAGACTCCCACAGGGTAGAAACACCATATATTTT
TRBD1	TRBJ1-4	.	TRBV19	CASISRDRTNEKLFF	TGTGCCAGTATTTCTCGGGACAGAACAAATGAAAAACTGTTTTTT
.	TRBJ2-1	.	TRBV20-1	CSASLPGTSYNEQFF	TGCAGTGCTAGTCTGCCAGGAACCTCCTACAATGAGCAGTTCTTC
TRBD1	TRBJ1-1	.	TRBV2	CATSPGTDMNTEAFF	TGTGCCACCTCTCCAGGGACAGATATGAACACTGAAGCTTTCTTT
.	TRBJ1-2	.	TRBV29-1	CSVDRGAGGYTF	TGCAGCGTTGATCGGGGGGCTGGCGGCTACACCTTC
.	TRBJ1-2	once	TRBV6-6	CASSYAQGATF	TGTGCCAGCAGTTACGCCCAGGGCGCCACCTTC
TRBD2	TRBJ2-5	few	TRBV7-6	CASSLGVGERGAGGTQYF	TGTGCCAGCAGCTTAGGGGTCGGAGAGCGGGGAGCCGGCGGGACCCAGTACTTC
.	TRBJ1-5	.	TRBV6-5	CASSPGQISNQPQHF	TGTGCCAGCAGTCCCGGACAGATTAGCAATCAGCCCCAGCATTTT
.	TRBJ1-2	.	TRBV12-3/TRBV12-4	CASSPRDTYGYTF	TGTGCCAGCAGCCCCCGGGACACCTATGGCTACACCTTC
TRBD1	TRBJ2-1	few	TRBV27	CASSSPGQGLNNEQFF	TGTGCCAGCAGTTCTCCGGGACAGGGACTAAACAATGAGCAGTTCTTC
.	TRBJ1-2	.	TRBV9	CASSSPGWYGYTF	TGTGCCAGCAGCTCCCCAGGCTGGTATGGCTACACCTTC
TRBD2	TRBJ2-1	.	TRBV30	CAWNRLAGDKRNEQFF	TGTGCCTGGAACAGACTAGCGGGAGACAAAAGGAATGAGCAGTTCTTC
.	TRBJ1-5	.	TRBV2	CASNLQGLNQPQHF	TGTGCCAGCAACCTGCAGGGCCTCAATCAGCCCCAGCATTTT
TRBD1	TRBJ1-5	.	TRBV6-6	CASRGGRNSNQPQHF	TGTGCCAGCAGAGGGGGCCGGAATAGCAATCAGCCCCAGCATTTT
.	TRBJ1-6	.	TRBV7-2	CASSPGQYNSPLHF	TGTGCCAGCAGCCCGGGTCAATATAATTCACCCCTCCACTTT
.	TRBJ1-3	.	TRBV5-3	CARSLGDTIYF	TGTGCCAGAAGCTTGGGCGACACCATATATTTT
TRBD1	TRBJ1-2	few	TRBV6-5	CASRSAGQGTYGYTF	TGTGCCAGCAGAAGCGCGGGACAGGGGACCTATGGCTACACCTTC
.	TRBJ1-5	.	TRBV6-5	CASSYSQGGNQPQHF	TGTGCCAGCAGTTACTCACAGGGTGGCAATCAGCCCCAGCATTTT
.	TRBJ2-7	.	TRBV7-2	CASSDGQHYEQYF	TGTGCCAGCAGCGACGGACAGCACTACGAGCAGTACTTC